These 30 T cell receptor beta chains share one sample of origin, sequenced in a study of blood T cells in healthy people across ages. The use of a sample-barcoded 5' primer and a J-beta primer mix characterized a second PCR of about 7 to 12 cycles. TCRdb itself ran the 5' RACE reads through MiXCR, one entry per CDR3 protein. The table shows 1,500,000 or so distinct CDR3 sequences, with approximately 42% occurring only once. The material sequenced was blood. Every receptor here comes from a woman aged 18-29 years in good health.

The CDR3 bases are TGTGCCAGCAGTTCCGGCGCCAGCCCAGATACGCAGTATTTT. Translation gives CASSSGASPDTQYF. This chain links TRBV11-3 with TRBJ2-3; D call uncertain. CDR1 is SGHNT, CDR2 YENEEA, per germline. CDR3 size: 14 residues. V dropped 6 bases and J dropped 4 bases, with 14 bases sitting between them.

The chain links TRBV27 to TRBJ1-1, with TRBD1 matching over 8 bases. V lost 7 bases to trimming and J lost 6 bases; unmatched junction nucleotides: 7. From germline, CDR1 is MNHEY and CDR2 SMNVEV (reference sequence). This CDR3 region has 13 residues. The CDR3, as DNA: TGTGCCAGCAAACGGACAGGGTCGGCTGAAGCTTTCTTT. The encoded protein is CASKRTGSAEAFF.

The sample holds a few counts of this clonotype. This chain joins TRBV12-3 or TRBV12-4 and TRBJ1-6, with unresolved D. The CDR3 is 13 residues long. Trimming cost V 1 base and J 9 bases, with 7 bases left between them. The CDR3 protein is CASSLDRISPLHF. CDR3 DNA: TGTGCCAGCAGTTTAGATCGGATTTCACCCCTCCACTTT.

The chain links TRBV7-2 to TRBJ2-1, with 7 bases lining up with TRBD1. CDR3 size: 12 residues. Germline V CDR1 and CDR2: SGHTA, FQGNSA. V lost 3 bases to trimming and J lost 10 bases; unmatched junction nucleotides: 3. The CDR3 coding sequence is TGTGCCAGCAGCTTCAGGACAGGAGAGCAGTTCTTC. The encoded protein is CASSFRTGEQFF.

CDR3 bases: TGTGCCAGCAGTTTCCACGGGGGTGCGTCCTATGGCTACACCTTC. Translated: CASSFHGGASYGYTF. The rearrangement uses TRBV12-3 or TRBV12-4 and TRBJ1-2, with D possibly matching TRBD1 (5 bases). The CDR3 totals 15 residues. V lost 3 bases and J 4 bases, leaving 15 bases between the germline ends.

This clonotype was observed a few times. This sequence joins TRBV7-8 and TRBJ2-1, with D possibly being TRBD2 (7 bases). The CDR3 contains 14 residues. From germline, CDR1 is SGHVS and CDR2 FQNEAQ. The V gene lost 3 bases and the J gene lost 8 bases, with 14 bases spanning the gap. DNA of the CDR3: TGTGCCAGCAGCTTTGGGGGGGGGCCCGATGAGCAGTTCTTC. Protein sequence: CASSFGGGPDEQFF. The full variable domain, completed using reference TRBV7-8 and TRBJ2-1, is GAGVSQSPRYKVAKRGQDVALRCDPISGHVSLFWYQQALGQGPEFLTYFQNEAQLDKSGLPSDRFFAERPEGSVSTLKIQRTQQEDSAVYLCASSFGGGPDEQFFGPGTRLTVL.

This clonotype was observed a handful of times. The chain carries TRBV7-9 and TRBJ2-4; D unresolved. The DNA end is a closer match to TRBJ2-7, so the J assignment may be wrong. CDR1 and CDR2 (germline): SEHNR, FQNEAQ (reference sequence). The CDR3 sequence is 14 residues long. The CDR3 region is CASTYTDGDYEQYF. In nucleotides, the CDR3 is TGTGCCAGCACTTATACCGACGGAGACTACGAGCAGTACTTC.

This clonotype has only a few counts. V gene TRBV4-1 combines with J gene TRBJ1-2, with D tentatively TRBD1 (5 bases). Looked up from germline, CDR1 is MGHRA and CDR2 is YSYEKL. V was clipped by 7 bases and J by 4 bases, with 22 bases between them. The length of the CDR3 is 16 residues. CDR3 residues: CASNSAGRTAGYGYTF. CDR3 DNA: TGCGCCAGCAACAGTGCGGGACGGACGGCAGGCTATGGCTACACCTTC.

This clonotype has a handful of counts. V usage is TRBV20-1 and J usage is TRBJ2-7; D is uncertain. V lost 3 bases and J 0 bases, leaving 9 bases between the germline ends. The CDR3 loop spans 13 amino acids. Looked up from germline, CDR1 is DFQATT and CDR2 is SNEGSKA (reference sequence). CDR3 region: CSARPQDSYEQYF. In nucleotides, the CDR3 is TGCAGTGCTAGGCCCCAGGACTCCTACGAGCAGTACTTC.

This clonotype was seen only a few times. The chain links TRBV7-3 to TRBJ1-1; D remains unclear. The CDR3 covers 15 residues. With 0 bases removed from V and 4 bases from J, the gap between germline ends came to 12 bases. The germline V gene has CDR1 SGHTA and CDR2 FQGTGA. Here the CDR3 DNA reads TGTGCCAGCAGCTTAACCGGCGGCGCAGGCACTGAAGCTTTCTTT. This translates into CASSLTGGAGTEAFF.

In its sample, this clonotype was seen once. The rearrangement joins TRBV15 to TRBJ2-7; a possible D gene is TRBD1 (5 bases). The V gene's germline CDR1 is LNHNV and CDR2 YYDKDF (reference sequence). Between the trimmed V and J ends, which lost 1 base and 5 bases, there was a span of 24 bases. The CDR3 length is 18 residues. The CDR3 loop reads CATSRVTSRAGMAHEQYF. The CDR3 nucleotides read TGTGCCACCAGCAGAGTGACCTCCCGGGCAGGGATGGCCCACGAGCAGTACTTC.

The chain is built from TRBV20-1 and TRBJ2-3, with a possible D match to TRBD2 (6 bases). V dropped 5 bases and J dropped 3 bases, with 12 bases sitting between them. CDR3 length: 13 residues. Looked up from germline, CDR1 is DFQATT and CDR2 is SNEGSKA (reference sequence). The DNA for the CDR3 is TGCAGTGCTGAACGGGACTCGACAGATACGCAGTATTTT. Its protein product is CSAERDSTDTQYF.

The chain carries TRBV20-1 and TRBJ1-5; D is possibly TRBD1 (6 bases). Germline lookup yields CDR1 DFQATT and CDR2 SNEGSKA (reference sequence). The CDR3 loop spans 11 amino acids. Trimming left V 3 bases short and J 9 bases short, with 9 bases between. This CDR3 reads CSASEGGPQHF. In nucleotides, the CDR3 is TGCAGTGCTAGTGAGGGGGGGCCCCAGCATTTT.

The chain uses TRBV3-1 and TRBJ1-1; D possibly corresponds to TRBD1 (5 bases). V was pared by 6 bases and J by 0 bases, with 11 bases between. Germline V gene lookup returns CDR1 LGHDT and CDR2 YNNKEL (reference sequence). CDR3 length: 14 amino acids. The CDR3 DNA reads as TGTGCCAGCAGGCCGGACACCATGAACACTGAAGCTTTCTTT. Translation gives CASRPDTMNTEAFF.

This chain connects TRBV13 to TRBJ1-2; perhaps TRBD1 as D (5 bases). The CDR3 is made up of 13 amino acids. Per the germline V gene, CDR1 is PRHDT and CDR2 is FYEKMQ (reference sequence). V was cut by 5 bases and J by 3 bases, with 10 bases left in between. For the CDR3, the DNA is TGTGCCAGCAGCCGCGACAGCTACTATGGCTACACCTTC. This codes for CASSRDSYYGYTF.

This clonotype has a handful of counts. The chain has TRBV4-2 and TRBJ2-6, with D perhaps TRBD2 (7 bases). Trimming removed 1 base from V and 0 bases from J, with 16 bases in between. The CDR3 covers 19 residues. Germline V gene data show CDR1 as LGHNA and CDR2 as YNFKEQ. This CDR3 reads CASSQGLGGGASGANVLTF. The CDR3 region has the DNA TGTGCCAGCAGCCAAGGATTGGGGGGGGGCGCCTCTGGGGCCAACGTCCTGACTTTC.

Only a few counts were recorded for this clonotype. The V call is TRBV10-2, the J call TRBJ2-3, with D perhaps matching TRBD2 (5 bases). V lost 3 bases to trimming and J lost 0 bases, with 10 bases between them. The CDR3 covers 15 residues. From germline, CDR1 is WSHSY and CDR2 SAAADI. CDR3 DNA: TGCGCCAGCAGTGACGAGCGGCTGAGCACAGATACGCAGTATTTT. This sequence encodes CASSDERLSTDTQYF.

In this sample, this clonotype turned up a few times. The chain has TRBV7-9 and TRBJ2-1, with 7 bases fitting TRBD2. CDR1 is SEHNR and CDR2 is FQNEAQ in the germline V gene (reference sequence). The CDR3 totals 15 residues. V trimming: 1 base; J trimming: 4 bases; junction bases outside the gene matches: 4. CDR3 protein: CASSLGREYYNEQFF. CDR3 sequence (DNA): TGTGCCAGCAGCTTAGGGCGGGAGTATTACAATGAGCAGTTCTTC. Full variable domain (outside the CDR3, taken from reference TRBV7-9 and TRBJ2-1): DTGVSQNPRHKITKRGQNVTFRCDPISEHNRLYWYRQTLGQGPEFLTYFQNEAQLEKSRLLSDRFSAERPKGSFSTLEIQRTEQGDSAMYLCASSLGREYYNEQFFGPGTRLTVL.

This chain joins TRBV4-1 and TRBJ1-5, with 8 bases lining up with TRBD1. This CDR3 is built from 15 residues. CDR1 and CDR2 from the germline V gene are MGHRA and YSYEKL. V shed 3 bases and J 6 bases; nucleotides not matched to a gene: 7. CDR3 coding DNA: TGCGCCAGCAGCCAGGGCCGGACAGGGACTCAGCCCCAGCATTTT. This encodes CASSQGRTGTQPQHF.

This chain links TRBV5-1 with TRBJ1-1, with no clear D. The V gene lost 0 bases and the J gene lost 4 bases, with 7 bases spanning the gap. CDR3 length: 13 residues. Germline CDR1 is SGHRS and CDR2 is YFSETQ. CDR3 amino acids: CASSLEWGTEAFF. The DNA of the CDR3 is TGCGCCAGCAGCTTGGAATGGGGCACTGAAGCTTTCTTT.

This sequence joins TRBV7-2 and TRBJ1-5; D is possibly TRBD1 (5 bases). The ends were cut back, 5 bases at V and 7 bases at J, with 15 bases in the middle. The CDR3 has 14 residues. Germline CDR1 reads SGHTA; CDR2 reads FQGNSA. CDR3 DNA sequence: TGTGCCAGCAGCGGGGAATTACGGGGGCAGCCCCAGCATTTT. Translating it yields CASSGELRGQPQHF.

In this sample, this clonotype turned up a few times. V and J are TRBV2 and TRBJ2-1; 8 nucleotides line up with TRBD2. The CDR3 has 15 residues. CDR1 is SNHLY, CDR2 FYNNEI, per germline. With V trimmed by 4 bases and J by 5 bases, 7 bases remained unmatched. The CDR3 protein is CASSVEVAGHNEQFF. DNA of the CDR3: TGTGCCAGCAGTGTTGAGGTAGCGGGGCACAATGAGCAGTTCTTC.

This clonotype was observed once. Written as DNA, the CDR3 is TGTGCCAGCAGTGACCTTGGGGGGGCCAGCAATGAGCAGTTCTTC. Translated, it gives CASSDLGGASNEQFF. The V and J genes are TRBV6-4 and TRBJ2-1; maybe TRBD2 (7 bases). The CDR3 length is 15 residues. Trimming stripped 2 bases from V and 6 bases from J, with 14 bases between. Germline V gives CDR1 MRHNA, CDR2 SNTAGT.

This clonotype has a handful of counts. The gene calls are TRBV7-8 and TRBJ1-2; no reliable D call. Germline values: CDR1 SGHVS, CDR2 FQNEAQ. The V gene lost 0 bases and the J gene lost 0 bases, with 11 bases spanning the gap. The CDR3 consists of 16 residues. The CDR3 nucleotides are TGTGCCAGCAGCTTAGCTACTGACGCTCCTAACTATGGCTACACCTTC. Its translation: CASSLATDAPNYGYTF.

This rearrangement joins TRBV29-1 to TRBJ1-5; D not certain. This CDR3 comprises 14 residues. The germline V gene encodes CDR1 SQVTM and CDR2 ANQGSEA. The germline V and J ends were trimmed by 5 bases and 1 base, with 12 bases remaining between them. The DNA of the CDR3 is TGCAGCGTTAGCGGGGAAATGAGCAATCAGCCCCAGCATTTT. It specifies CSVSGEMSNQPQHF.

This clonotype was detected only a few times. This chain uses TRBV7-9 with TRBJ2-7; 8 bases are a match to TRBD1. V was pared by 0 bases and J by 3 bases, with 7 bases of the junction left unmatched. CDR1 is SEHNR and CDR2 is FQNEAQ in the germline V gene (reference sequence). CDR3 length: 16 amino acids. The CDR3 region has the DNA TGTGCCAGCAGCTTAGCGCCTGGGACAGGCCTCTACGAGCAGTACTTC. Translating it yields CASSLAPGTGLYEQYF.

This CDR3 is CASRAGAGTDTQYF. CDR3 bases: TGTGCCAGTCGGGCGGGGGCTGGCACAGATACGCAGTATTTT. The V gene is TRBV5-4, the J gene TRBJ2-3; tentative D call: TRBD2 (7 bases). Germline CDR1 SGHNT, CDR2 YYREEE (reference sequence). Trimming took off 8 bases at V and 1 base at J, with 14 bases between the two ends. CDR3 size: 14 residues.

As to this clonotype: The junction departs from the called germline gene at one end, perhaps through a read error. The chain is built from TRBV4-3 and TRBJ2-3; D tentatively fits TRBD1 or TRBD2 (5 bases each). The CDR3 is 14 residues long. Germline V gene sequence: CDR1 LGHNA, CDR2 YSLEER. CDR3 sequence reads: CASRQAGTTDTQYF. DNA of the CDR3: TGCGCCAGCAGACAAGCTGGGACCACAGATACGCAGTATTTT.

This clonotype appeared a single time. The V and J genes are TRBV4-3 and TRBJ2-1; D not certain. Looked up from germline, CDR1 is LGHNA and CDR2 is YSLEER. The V end lost 0 bases, the J end lost 1 base, and 10 bases lay between the germline ends. This CDR3 spans 16 amino acids. This chain's CDR3 is CASSQDGRVSYNEQFF. DNA for the CDR3: TGCGCCAGCAGCCAAGATGGCCGGGTATCCTACAATGAGCAGTTCTTC.

This chain uses TRBV12-3 or TRBV12-4 with TRBJ2-1; D is possibly TRBD1 (6 bases). The tail of the sequence fits TRBJ2-7 better, so the J call may be wrong. The CDR3 loop spans 15 amino acids. The CDR3 DNA reads TGTGCCAGCAGTCCTACAGGGATTTCATACAATGAGCAGTACTTC. Translation gives CASSPTGISYNEQYF.